A selection of T cell receptor beta chains follows, all from one sample in a study of regulatory T cells in long-lasting Graves disease. TCRdb recomputed calls from the multiplex PCR reads with MiXCR, one row per CDR3 protein. The profile shows around 250,000 distinct CDR3 sequences, around 19% of them singletons. This same sample was also part of a study on T cells in Graves' hyperthyroidism and ophthalmopathy.

The sample here was peripheral blood mononuclear cells (PBMCs), taken at new diagnosis, from a patient treated with antithyroid drugs. These receptor sequences come from a woman aged 30 to 39 with Graves disease. CDR3s include the opening cysteine and the closing phenylalanine or tryptophan. Fields, in order: CDR3 protein, CDR3 DNA, V gene, J gene, clone size, D gene. The D gene is left open where the match is weak. Some rows mark clone size as missing; the rest say once, few, many or name a class of expanded clone.

CDR3: CASSGQVNSPLHF
DNA: TGTGCCAGCAGTGGGCAGGTTAATTCACCCCTCCACTTT
V: TRBV27
J: TRBJ1-6
size: many
D: NA

CDR3: CASSQARSGNTIYF
DNA: TGTGCCAGCAGCCAAGCGAGATCCGGAAACACCATATATTTT
V: TRBV3-1
J: TRBJ1-3
size: NA
D: NA

CDR3: CASRGTGRNSPLHF
DNA: TGTGCCAGTAGGGGGACAGGGCGTAATTCACCCCTCCACTTT
V: TRBV19
J: TRBJ1-6
size: many
D: TRBD1

CDR3: CASSASPETQYF
DNA: TGTGCCAGCAGTGCTAGTCCGGAGACCCAGTACTTC
V: TRBV2
J: TRBJ2-5
size: NA
D: NA

CDR3: CASSQRHRSGPYGYTF
DNA: TGTGCCAGCAGCCAGCGACACCGATCAGGACCCTATGGCTACACCTTC
V: TRBV3-1
J: TRBJ1-2
size: many
D: NA

CDR3: CASSSGTGGQPQHF
DNA: TGTGCCAGCAGCTCCGGGACAGGCGGTCAGCCCCAGCATTTT
V: TRBV7-2
J: TRBJ1-5
size: many
D: TRBD1

CDR3: CASSFGLNTGELFF
DNA: TGTGCCAGCAGCTTCGGGTTGAACACCGGGGAGCTGTTTTTT
V: TRBV5-6
J: TRBJ2-2
size: NA
D: NA

CDR3: CASSRGGTPKFYEQYF
DNA: TGTGCCAGCAGCCGAGGCGGGACACCGAAATTTTACGAGCAGTACTTC
V: TRBV5-6
J: TRBJ2-7
size: few
D: NA

CDR3: CAISESWTSNYGYTF
DNA: TGTGCCATCAGTGAGTCTTGGACCTCTAACTATGGCTACACCTTC
V: TRBV10-3
J: TRBJ1-2
size: few
D: NA

CDR3: CASGPTSAGGETQYF
DNA: TGTGCCAGCGGCCCAACCTCAGCGGGAGGGGAGACCCAGTACTTC
V: TRBV12-3/TRBV12-4
J: TRBJ2-5
size: NA
D: TRBD2

CDR3: CASSLGRRMGNEKLFF
DNA: TGTGCCAGCAGCTTAGGCAGGAGGATGGGCAATGAAAAACTGTTTTTT
V: TRBV7-9
J: TRBJ1-4
size: NA
D: NA

CDR3: CSALKRGANEKLFF
DNA: TGCAGTGCTCTAAAAAGGGGGGCTAATGAAAAACTGTTTTTT
V: TRBV20-1
J: TRBJ1-4
size: many
D: NA

CDR3: CASSEGPGGVYGYTF
DNA: TGTGCCAGCAGTGAAGGGCCAGGGGGCGTGTATGGCTACACCTTC
V: TRBV6-2/TRBV6-3
J: TRBJ1-2
size: many
D: TRBD1

CDR3: CASSEWGKIYEQYF
DNA: TGTGCCAGCAGTGAATGGGGCAAGATCTACGAGCAGTACTTC
V: TRBV6-1
J: TRBJ2-7
size: NA
D: NA

CDR3: CASREPRVDTQYF
DNA: TGCGCCAGCAGGGAACCCCGGGTGGATACGCAGTATTTT
V: TRBV5-1
J: TRBJ2-3
size: many
D: NA

CDR3: CASSLSPFSGNTIYF
DNA: TGCGCCAGCAGCTTAAGCCCGTTCTCTGGAAACACCATATATTTT
V: TRBV5-1
J: TRBJ1-3
size: many
D: NA

CDR3: CASRSEGNSTDTQYF
DNA: TGTGCCAGCAGATCGGAGGGAAATAGCACAGATACGCAGTATTTT
V: TRBV9
J: TRBJ2-3
size: NA
D: NA

CDR3: CASSFQDYTF
DNA: TGTGCCAGCAGTTTTCAAGACTACACCTTC
V: TRBV6-5
J: TRBJ1-2
size: NA
D: NA

CDR3: CASSEGTIYEQYF
DNA: TGCGCCAGCAGTGAGGGGACTATCTACGAGCAGTACTTC
V: TRBV10-1
J: TRBJ2-7
size: NA
D: TRBD2

CDR3: CASSPTAASGANVLTF
DNA: TGTGCCAGCTCACCAACGGCCGCTTCTGGGGCCAACGTCCTGACTTTC
V: TRBV18
J: TRBJ2-6
size: NA
D: NA

CDR3: CASRTGTGSYNEQFF
DNA: TGCGCCAGCAGGACCGGGACAGGGTCTTACAATGAGCAGTTCTTC
V: TRBV5-1
J: TRBJ2-1
size: many
D: TRBD1

CDR3: CASRGTLEQYF
DNA: TGTGCCAGCAGGGGGACACTGGAGCAGTATTTT
V: TRBV7-8
J: TRBJ2-3
size: many
D: NA

CDR3: CATSESVGTDTQYF
DNA: TGTGCCACCAGTGAATCCGTAGGCACAGATACGCAGTATTTT
V: TRBV24-1
J: TRBJ2-3
size: many
D: NA

CDR3: CASSTGLAGTQYF
DNA: TGTGCCAGCAGCACAGGACTAGCGGGTACGCAGTATTTT
V: TRBV7-3
J: TRBJ2-3
size: many
D: TRBD2

CDR3: CASNRAGRNNEQFF
DNA: TGTGCCAGCAACAGGGCAGGGAGGAACAATGAGCAGTTCTTC
V: TRBV6-1
J: TRBJ2-1
size: many
D: NA

CDR3: CASSTGPTNYGYTF
DNA: TGTGCCAGCAGTACAGGACCGACGAACTATGGCTACACCTTC
V: TRBV6-1
J: TRBJ1-2
size: many
D: NA

CDR3: CASSPLKTEAFF
DNA: TGTGCCAGCTCACCGTTAAAGACTGAAGCTTTCTTT
V: TRBV18
J: TRBJ1-1
size: many
D: NA

CDR3: CASSIQGTEAFF
DNA: TGTGCCAGTAGTATACAGGGGACTGAAGCTTTCTTT
V: TRBV19
J: TRBJ1-1
size: NA
D: NA